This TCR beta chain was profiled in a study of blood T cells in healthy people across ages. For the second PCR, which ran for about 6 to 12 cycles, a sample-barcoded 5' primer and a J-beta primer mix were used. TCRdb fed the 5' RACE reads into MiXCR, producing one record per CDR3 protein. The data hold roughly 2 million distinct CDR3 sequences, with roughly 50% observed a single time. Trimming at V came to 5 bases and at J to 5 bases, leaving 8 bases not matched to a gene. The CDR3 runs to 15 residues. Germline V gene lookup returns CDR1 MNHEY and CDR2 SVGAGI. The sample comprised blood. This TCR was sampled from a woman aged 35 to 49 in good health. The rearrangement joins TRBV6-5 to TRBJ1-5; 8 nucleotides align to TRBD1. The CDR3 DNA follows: TGTGCCAGCAGTCCCTTCCCGACAGGGGATCAGCCCCAGCATTTT. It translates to CASSPFPTGDQPQHF.